What follows is one T cell receptor beta chain and its context. The antigen remains unidentified. CDR3 length: 17 residues. Germline CDR1 and CDR2: SGHRS and YFSETQ. With 1 base clipped from V and 0 bases from J, the junction kept 5 bases outside the gene matches. Anti-CD3/anti-CD28 beads served as a nonspecific positive control stimulus. Sorting selected CD4+ T cells upregulating both CD40 ligand and CD69. The libraries were made with immunoSEQ version 4 in survey mode. The assay was immunoSEQ multiplex PCR, and TCRdb's table has in-frame clones only and misses some. Seen here are some 40,000 clones, 90% to 95% observed once, and the top ten hold approximately 1.8%. These data originate in a study of persistence of HIV-infected CD4 T cells.

The TCR was taken from an adult man with HIV who was CMV-seropositive. Material: CD4+ T cells sorted from PBMCs after 18-hour stimulation, obtained from a patient who received antiretroviral therapy. The V and J genes are TRBV5-1 and TRBJ2-1, with 9 bases that match TRBD1. The CDR3 DNA sequence: TGCGCCAGCAGCTTGACAGGGGGCCAAAGCTCCTACAATGAGCAGTTCTTC. Residues: CASSLTGGQSSYNEQFF.